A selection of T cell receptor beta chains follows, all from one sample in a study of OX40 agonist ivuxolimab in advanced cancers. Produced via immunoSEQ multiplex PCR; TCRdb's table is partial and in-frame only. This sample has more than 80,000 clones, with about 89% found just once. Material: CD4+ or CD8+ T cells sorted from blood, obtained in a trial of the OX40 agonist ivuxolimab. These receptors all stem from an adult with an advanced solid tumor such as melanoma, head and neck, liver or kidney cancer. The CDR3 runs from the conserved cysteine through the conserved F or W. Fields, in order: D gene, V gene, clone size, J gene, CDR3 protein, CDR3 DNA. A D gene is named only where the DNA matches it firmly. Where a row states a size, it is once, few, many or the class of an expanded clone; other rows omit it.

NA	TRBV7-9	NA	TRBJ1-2	CASSLAGIRRNYGYTF	TGTGCCAGCAGCTTAGCAGGGATCCGCCGTAACTATGGCTACACCTTC
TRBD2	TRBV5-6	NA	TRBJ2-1	CASSPPGWTSGGEQFF	TGTGCCAGCAGCCCACCCGGGTGGACTAGCGGTGGTGAGCAGTTCTTC
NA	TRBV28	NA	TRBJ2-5	CASSPPTSQETQYF	TGTGCCAGCAGTCCGCCCACGAGCCAAGAGACCCAGTACTTC
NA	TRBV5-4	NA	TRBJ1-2	CASRIRDPGGLDGYTF	TGTGCCAGCAGGATCCGGGACCCTGGGGGTCTGGATGGCTACACCTTC
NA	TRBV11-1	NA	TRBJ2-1	CASSSRELTYNEQFF	TGTGCCAGCAGCTCCCGGGAGCTCACCTACAATGAGCAGTTCTTC
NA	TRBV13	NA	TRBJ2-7	CASSSGLGEQYF	TGTGCCAGCAGCTCGGGACTCGGAGAGCAGTACTTC
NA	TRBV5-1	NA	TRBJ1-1	CASSSGTGNTEAFF	TGCGCCAGCAGCTCCGGGACGGGGAACACTGAAGCTTTCTTT
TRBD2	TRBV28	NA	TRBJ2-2	CASSSIVRTSGREMNTGELFF	TGTGCCAGCAGTTCCATAGTAAGGACTAGCGGGAGGGAGATGAACACCGGGGAGCTGTTTTTT
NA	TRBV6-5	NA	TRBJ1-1	CASSRSGTSTEAFF	TGTGCCAGCAGCCGCTCCGGGACGAGCACTGAAGCTTTCTTT
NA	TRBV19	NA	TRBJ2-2	CASSIRGAYTGELFF	TGTGCCAGTAGTATCAGGGGAGCGTACACCGGGGAGCTGTTTTTT
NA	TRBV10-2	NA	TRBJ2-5	CASYPTGFGETQYF	TGCGCCTCCTACCCCACCGGCTTCGGGGAGACCCAGTACTTC
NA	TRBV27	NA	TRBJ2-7	CASSSSSSYEQYF	TGTGCCAGCAGTTCTTCAAGCTCCTACGAGCAGTACTTC
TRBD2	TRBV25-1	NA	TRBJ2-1	CASSEAGGKYNEQFF	TGTGCCAGCAGTGAAGCGGGAGGGAAATACAATGAGCAGTTCTTC
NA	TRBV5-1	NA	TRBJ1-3	CASRGDTIYF	TGCGCCAGCAGGGGTGACACCATATATTTT
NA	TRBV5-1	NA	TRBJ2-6	CASSFRQDASGANVLTF	TGCGCCAGCAGCTTTAGGCAGGACGCCTCTGGGGCCAACGTCCTGACTTTC
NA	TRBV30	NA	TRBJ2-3	CAPDSGSDADTQYF	TGTGCCCCGGACAGTGGTTCCGATGCAGATACGCAGTATTTT
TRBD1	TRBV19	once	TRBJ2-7	CASSGQGYEQYF	TGTGCCAGTAGTGGACAGGGGTACGAGCAGTACTTC
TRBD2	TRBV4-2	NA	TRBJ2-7	CASSQGLAGSYEQYF	TGTGCCAGCAGCCAAGGACTAGCGGGCTCCTACGAGCAGTACTTC
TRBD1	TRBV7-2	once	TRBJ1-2	CASSSHRGRDGYTF	TGTGCCAGCAGCTCCCACAGGGGGCGAGATGGCTACACCTTC
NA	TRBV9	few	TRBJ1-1	CASSVGSRTEAFF	TGTGCCAGCAGCGTAGGGTCCAGGACTGAAGCTTTCTTT
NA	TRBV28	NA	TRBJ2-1	CASSRSYNEQFF	TGTGCCAGCAGTCGTTCCTACAATGAGCAGTTCTTC
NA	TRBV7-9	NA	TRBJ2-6	CASSPRAEYIPSGANVLTF	TGTGCCAGCAGCCCAAGGGCGGAGTATATCCCATCTGGGGCCAACGTCCTGACTTTC
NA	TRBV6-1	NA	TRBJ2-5	CASSLPPLQETQYF	TGTGCCAGCAGTTTACCCCCCCTTCAAGAGACCCAGTACTTC
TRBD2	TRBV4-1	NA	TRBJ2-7	CASSQGLGLAGGPPYEQYF	TGCGCCAGCAGCCAAGGACTGGGACTAGCGGGAGGGCCCCCCTACGAGCAGTACTTC
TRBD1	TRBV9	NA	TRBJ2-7	CASSPTGVGEQYF	TGTGCCAGCAGTCCCACAGGGGTTGGCGAGCAGTACTTC
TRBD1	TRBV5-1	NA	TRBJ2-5	CASSQTGGQETQYF	TGCGCCAGCAGCCAAACAGGGGGGCAAGAGACCCAGTACTTC
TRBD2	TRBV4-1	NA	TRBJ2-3	CASSQWGGGPTDTQYF	TGCGCCAGCAGCCAATGGGGGGGAGGGCCGACAGATACGCAGTATTTT